This TCR beta chain is from a study of T cell responses to AZD1222 COVID-19 vaccine. For this clone: Its cognate antigen is unknown.

General study findings and limits: Reportedly, nearly half the spike-specific TCRs target unmutated variant regions.

Here immunoSEQ multiplex PCR was the method, and the copy in TCRdb shows in-frame clones only, minus some. This sample has 100,000 or so clones, with 88% found just once. The V segment lost 2 bases and the J segment 2 bases; nucleotides outside the gene matches: 3. The CDR3 is 14 residues long. CDR1 and CDR2 (germline): SGHRS, YFSETQ. The chain combines TRBV5-1 with TRBJ1-2, with 7 positions matching TRBD1. The sample was peripheral blood, taken on day 0 of AZD1222 vaccination. The origin of this receptor is an adult in good health. CDR3: CASSLPGQNYGYTF. The CDR3 DNA is TGCGCCAGCAGCTTACCGGGACAGAACTATGGCTACACCTTC.